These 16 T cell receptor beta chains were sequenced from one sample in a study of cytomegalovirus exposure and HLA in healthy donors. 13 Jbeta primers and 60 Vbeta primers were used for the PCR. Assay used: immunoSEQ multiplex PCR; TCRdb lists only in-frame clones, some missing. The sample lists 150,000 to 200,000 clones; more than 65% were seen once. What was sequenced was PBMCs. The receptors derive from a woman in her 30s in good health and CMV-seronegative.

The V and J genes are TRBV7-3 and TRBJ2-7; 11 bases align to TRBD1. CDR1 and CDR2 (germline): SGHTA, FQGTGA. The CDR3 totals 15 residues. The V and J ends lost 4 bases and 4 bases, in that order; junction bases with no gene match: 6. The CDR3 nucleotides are TGTGCCAGCAGCTCCGGACAGGGGGCGGAATACGAGCAGTACTTC. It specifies CASSSGQGAEYEQYF.

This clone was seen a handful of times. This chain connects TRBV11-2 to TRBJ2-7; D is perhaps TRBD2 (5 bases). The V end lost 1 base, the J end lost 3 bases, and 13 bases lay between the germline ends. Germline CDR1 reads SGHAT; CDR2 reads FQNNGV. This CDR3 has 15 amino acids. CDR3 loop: CASSLGTGSHYEQYF. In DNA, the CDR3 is TGTGCCAGCAGCTTAGGGACTGGCAGCCACTACGAGCAGTACTTC.

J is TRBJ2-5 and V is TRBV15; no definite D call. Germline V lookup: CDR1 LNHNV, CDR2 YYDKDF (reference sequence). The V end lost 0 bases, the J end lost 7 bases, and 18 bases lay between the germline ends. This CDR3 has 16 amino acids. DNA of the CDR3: TGTGCCACCAGCAGAGAGGGTTGGTCTCAACGCGGGACCCAGTACTTC. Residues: CATSREGWSQRGTQYF. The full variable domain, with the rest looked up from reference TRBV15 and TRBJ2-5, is DAMVIQNPRYQVTQFGKPVTLSCSQTLNHNVMYWYQQKSSQAPKLLFHYYDKDFNNEADTPDNFQSRRPNTSFCFLDIRSPGLGDTAMYLCATSREGWSQRGTQYFGPGTRLLVL.

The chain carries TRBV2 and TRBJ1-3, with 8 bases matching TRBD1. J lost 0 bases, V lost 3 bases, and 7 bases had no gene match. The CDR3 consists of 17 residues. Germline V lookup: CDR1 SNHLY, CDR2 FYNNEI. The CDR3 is CASSDPADRVSGNTIYF. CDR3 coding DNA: TGTGCCAGCAGTGACCCCGCGGACAGGGTCTCTGGAAACACCATATATTTT.

The CDR3 loop reads CASSLGGSSGYTF. In DNA form, the CDR3 reads TGTGCCAGCAGCCTAGGGGGTTCCTCTGGCTACACCTTC. The J gene is TRBJ1-2, the V gene TRBV14; possibly TRBD1 for D (6 bases). In germline, CDR1 is SGHDN, CDR2 FVKESK. With 4 bases removed from V and 7 bases from J, the gap between germline ends came to 13 bases. The CDR3 loop spans 13 amino acids.

The CDR3 DNA reads as TGCGCCAGCAGCCAAGTTACCTCGGGACAGGCGGGCTCGAGCAATCAGCCCCAGCATTTT. Protein sequence: CASSQVTSGQAGSSNQPQHF. V and J are TRBV4-1 and TRBJ1-5; 8 nucleotides match TRBD1. With 1 base clipped from V and 1 base from J, the junction kept 15 bases outside the gene matches. Germline CDR1 is MGHRA and CDR2 is YSYEKL. The CDR3 is 20 amino acids.

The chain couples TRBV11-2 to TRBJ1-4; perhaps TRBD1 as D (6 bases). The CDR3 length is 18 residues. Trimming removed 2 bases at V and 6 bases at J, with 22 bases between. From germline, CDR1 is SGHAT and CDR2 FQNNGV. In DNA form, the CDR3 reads TGTGCCAGCAGCTTATTCCCGCGAGGGACAAGAAGTGATGAAAAACTGTTTTTT. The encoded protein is CASSLFPRGTRSDEKLFF.

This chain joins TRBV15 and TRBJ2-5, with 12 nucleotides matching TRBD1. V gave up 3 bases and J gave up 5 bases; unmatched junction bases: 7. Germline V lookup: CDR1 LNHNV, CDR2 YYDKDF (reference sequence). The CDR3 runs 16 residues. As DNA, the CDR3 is TGTGCCACCAGCAGGGGGGACAGGGGGCCGTCGGAGACCCAGTACTTC. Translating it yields CATSRGDRGPSETQYF.

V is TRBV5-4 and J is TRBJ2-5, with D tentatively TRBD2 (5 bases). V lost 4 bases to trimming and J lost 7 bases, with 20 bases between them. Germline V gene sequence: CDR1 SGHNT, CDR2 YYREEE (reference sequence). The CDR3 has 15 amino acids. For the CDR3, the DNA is TGTGCCAGCAGCAAAACCTCACTAGTTTCGGGGACCCAGTACTTC. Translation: CASSKTSLVSGTQYF.

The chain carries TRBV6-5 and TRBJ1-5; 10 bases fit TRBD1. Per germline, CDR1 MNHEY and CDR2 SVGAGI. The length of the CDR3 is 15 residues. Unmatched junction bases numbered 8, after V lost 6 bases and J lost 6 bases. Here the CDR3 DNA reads TGTGCCAGCAGACCCGACAGGGGGCGTAGTCAGCCCCAGCATTTT. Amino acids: CASRPDRGRSQPQHF.

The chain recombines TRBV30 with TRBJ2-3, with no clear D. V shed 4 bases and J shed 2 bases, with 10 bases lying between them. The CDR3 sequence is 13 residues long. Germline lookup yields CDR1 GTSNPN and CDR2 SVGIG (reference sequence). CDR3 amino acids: CAWTPRSTDTQYF. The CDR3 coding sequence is TGTGCCTGGACCCCCAGATCCACAGATACGCAGTATTTT. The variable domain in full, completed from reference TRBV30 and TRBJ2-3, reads SQTIHQWPATLVQPVGSPLSLECTVEGTSNPNLYWYRQAAGRGLQLLFYSVGIGQISSEVPQNLSASRPQDRQFILSSKKLLLSDSGFYLCAWTPRSTDTQYFGPGTRLTVL.

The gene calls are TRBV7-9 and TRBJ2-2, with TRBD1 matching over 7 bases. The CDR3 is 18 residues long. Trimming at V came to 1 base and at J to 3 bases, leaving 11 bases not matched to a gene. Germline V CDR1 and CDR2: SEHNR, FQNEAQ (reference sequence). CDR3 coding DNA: TGTGCCAGCAGCTTAGTACTGGTCCGGGACAGCTACACCGGGGAGCTGTTTTTT. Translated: CASSLVLVRDSYTGELFF.

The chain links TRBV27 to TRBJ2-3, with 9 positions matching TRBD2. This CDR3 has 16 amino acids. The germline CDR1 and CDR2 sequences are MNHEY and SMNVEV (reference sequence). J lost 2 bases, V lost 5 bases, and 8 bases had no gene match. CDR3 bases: TGTGCCAGCAGTCTGAGGACTAGCGCATACACAGATACGCAGTATTTT. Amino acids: CASSLRTSAYTDTQYF.

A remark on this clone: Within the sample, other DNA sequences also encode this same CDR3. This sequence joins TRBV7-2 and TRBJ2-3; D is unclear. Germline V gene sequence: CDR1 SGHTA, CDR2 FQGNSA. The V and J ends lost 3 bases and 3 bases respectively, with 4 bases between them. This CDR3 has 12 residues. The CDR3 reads CASSFLTDTQYF. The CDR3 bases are TGTGCCAGCAGCTTTTTAACAGATACGCAGTATTTT.

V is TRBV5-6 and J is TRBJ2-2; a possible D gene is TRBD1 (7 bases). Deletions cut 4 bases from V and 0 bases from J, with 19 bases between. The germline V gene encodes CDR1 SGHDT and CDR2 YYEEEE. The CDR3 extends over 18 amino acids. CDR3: CASSRRGPETTNTGELFF. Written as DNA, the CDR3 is TGTGCCAGCAGCCGGAGGGGGCCGGAGACTACGAACACCGGGGAGCTGTTTTTT.

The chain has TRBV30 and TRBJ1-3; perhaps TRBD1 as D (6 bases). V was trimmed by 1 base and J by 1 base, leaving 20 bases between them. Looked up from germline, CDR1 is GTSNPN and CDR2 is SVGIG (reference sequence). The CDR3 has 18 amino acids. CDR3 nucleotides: TGTGCCTGGAGTGGGAGTGCGGCAGGGGCCTTTTCTGGAAACACCATATATTTT. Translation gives CAWSGSAAGAFSGNTIYF. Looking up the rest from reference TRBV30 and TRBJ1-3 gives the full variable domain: SQTIHQWPATLVQPVGSPLSLECTVEGTSNPNLYWYRQAAGRGLQLLFYSVGIGQISSEVPQNLSASRPQDRQFILSSKKLLLSDSGFYLCAWSGSAAGAFSGNTIYFGEGSWLTVV.